Shown below are 17 T cell receptor beta chains from a single sample sequenced in a study of cytomegalovirus exposure and HLA in healthy donors. The data were produced by immunoSEQ multiplex PCR, yet TCRdb's version contains in-frame clones alone and is incomplete. Seen here are tens of thousands of clones, roughly 94% observed once, and the top ten hold nearly 4.5%. The sequenced material came from PBMCs. Source of these receptors: a man between 18 and 35 years old in good health and CMV-seropositive.

The genes are TRBV18 and TRBJ1-2; 8 bases agree with TRBD1. CDR1 is KGHSH and CDR2 is LQKENI in the germline V gene. The CDR3 consists of 16 residues. V shed 0 bases, J shed 6 bases, and the junction held 9 bases outside the gene matches. DNA for the CDR3: TGTGCCAGCTCACCACCCTCCTCCAACAGGGGGGATGGCTACACCTTC. It specifies CASSPPSSNRGDGYTF.

This sequence joins TRBV27 and TRBJ2-7; 10 bases fit TRBD1. In germline, CDR1 is MNHEY, CDR2 SMNVEV (reference sequence). This CDR3 spans 14 amino acids. Trimming cost V 4 bases and J 4 bases; bases outside gene matches: 4. The CDR3 DNA reads TGTGCCAGCAGTTATCGACAGGGGGCTTACGAGCAGTACTTC. Protein sequence: CASSYRQGAYEQYF.

The chain couples TRBV5-5 to TRBJ1-1; D is possibly TRBD1 (5 bases). V was trimmed by 2 bases and J by 5 bases, leaving 13 bases between them. Germline loops: CDR1 SGHKS, CDR2 YYEKEE (reference sequence). The CDR3 extends over 14 amino acids. CDR3 DNA: TGTGCCAGCAGCTTTGGGCAGGGCGAAACTGAAGCTTTCTTT. Translation gives CASSFGQGETEAFF.

J is TRBJ2-5 and V is TRBV5-6, with D possibly being TRBD1 (5 bases). The CDR3 totals 17 residues. V lost 5 bases and J 2 bases, leaving 22 bases between the germline ends. Looked up from germline, CDR1 is SGHDT and CDR2 is YYEEEE. CDR3 nucleotide sequence: TGTGCCAGCAGAGGGGCGGTTTCCTTTGGGTTACAAGAGACCCAGTACTTC. This translates into CASRGAVSFGLQETQYF.

The chain uses TRBV28 and TRBJ1-1; D call uncertain. The CDR3 is made up of 14 amino acids. CDR1 is MDHEN and CDR2 is SYDVKM in the germline V gene. The germline V and J ends were trimmed by 7 bases and 0 bases, with 12 bases remaining between them. The CDR3 loop is CASTSYSMNTEAFF. The CDR3 DNA follows: TGTGCCAGCACTTCTTACAGTATGAACACTGAAGCTTTCTTT.

This clone appeared a single time. This rearrangement joins TRBV28 to TRBJ1-5, with 8 bases that match TRBD1. CDR3 length: 15 residues. Germline values: CDR1 MDHEN, CDR2 SYDVKM. Trimming removed 1 base from V and 3 bases from J; junction bases left unmatched: 2. This chain's CDR3 is CASSLLDRDNQPQHF. CDR3 DNA sequence: TGTGCCAGCAGTTTATTGGACAGGGACAATCAGCCCCAGCATTTT. The full variable domain, completed using reference TRBV28 and TRBJ1-5, is DVKVTQSSRYLVKRTGEKVFLECVQDMDHENMFWYRQDPGLGLRLIYFSYDVKMKEKGDIPEGYSVSREKKERFSLILESASTNQTSMYLCASSLLDRDNQPQHFGDGTRLSIL.

A single count supports this clone. V gene TRBV12-5 combines with J gene TRBJ2-3, with TRBD2 as a possible D gene (5 bases). This CDR3 contains 12 residues. V was pared by 6 bases and J by 6 bases, with 10 bases between. Germline-derived CDR1 and CDR2 are LGHNT and FRNRAP. The CDR3 loop is CASGRTGDTQYF. CDR3 DNA sequence: TGTGCTAGTGGCCGCACGGGGGATACGCAGTATTTT.

The genes are TRBV27 and TRBJ2-1; the match to TRBD2 covers 9 bases. The CDR3 consists of 15 residues. From germline, CDR1 is MNHEY and CDR2 SMNVEV (reference sequence). V lost 5 bases, J lost 6 bases, and 8 bases stayed unmatched. CDR3 in DNA: TGTGCCAGCAGTGCGGTACTAGCGGGCAGCAATGAGCAGTTCTTC. Amino acids: CASSAVLAGSNEQFF.

The rearrangement joins TRBV27 to TRBJ2-5, with 9 bases that match TRBD1. The CDR3 contains 14 residues. CDR1 and CDR2 (germline): MNHEY, SMNVEV (reference sequence). V gave up 6 bases and J gave up 5 bases; unmatched junction bases: 7. The CDR3 loop reads CASSRDRARETQYF. The DNA of the CDR3 is TGTGCCAGCAGCCGGGACAGGGCTCGGGAGACCCAGTACTTC.

The chain joins TRBV4-3 to TRBJ2-1; 15 bases are a match to TRBD2. Trimming cost V 5 bases and J 8 bases; bases outside gene matches: 7. The CDR3 consists of 16 residues. Germline loops: CDR1 LGHNA, CDR2 YSLEER. CDR3 sequence: CASSTGLAGGGYEQFF. The CDR3 coding sequence is TGCGCCAGCAGCACCGGACTAGCGGGAGGGGGTTATGAGCAGTTCTTC.

J is TRBJ2-1 and V is TRBV9, with 10 bases aligning to TRBD2. V gave up 4 bases and J gave up 4 bases; unmatched junction bases: 5. CDR3 length equals 15 residues. Germline CDR1 and CDR2: SGDLS and YYNGEE. As DNA, the CDR3 is TGTGCCAGCAGCCCTACTAGCGGGGCTTACAATGAGCAGTTCTTC. Its protein is CASSPTSGAYNEQFF.

The chain couples TRBV27 to TRBJ2-1, with a possible D match to TRBD1 (6 bases). Trimming took off 4 bases at V and 0 bases at J, with 19 bases between the two ends. From germline, CDR1 is MNHEY and CDR2 SMNVEV (reference sequence). The CDR3 has 18 residues. CDR3 in amino acids: CASSSDSNFPASYNEQFF. The CDR3 nucleotides read TGTGCCAGCAGTTCGGACAGCAACTTCCCAGCCTCCTACAATGAGCAGTTCTTC.

The V gene is TRBV27, the J gene TRBJ1-2; 9 bases map to TRBD1. This CDR3 spans 17 amino acids. Germline CDR1 reads MNHEY; CDR2 reads SMNVEV (reference sequence). V gave up 7 bases and J gave up 1 base; unmatched junction bases: 13. CDR3 DNA sequence: TGTGCCAGCACCACTTTAGGGACAGGGAGGGGTAACTATGGCTACACCTTC. Amino acid sequence: CASTTLGTGRGNYGYTF.

The V and J genes are TRBV7-2 and TRBJ2-1, with 7 bases matching TRBD2. V shed 7 bases, J shed 3 bases, and the junction held 9 bases outside the gene matches. This CDR3 is 15 amino acids long. In germline, CDR1 is SGHTA, CDR2 FQGNSA. Here the CDR3 DNA reads TGTGCCAGCACCAAAGCAGGACTAGACTACAATGAGCAGTTCTTC. It specifies CASTKAGLDYNEQFF.

The chain uses TRBV11-2 and TRBJ1-1, with a tentative D call TRBD1 (6 bases). This CDR3 is 13 amino acids long. The germline V gene encodes CDR1 SGHAT and CDR2 FQNNGV. The V end lost 0 bases, the J end lost 4 bases, and 6 bases lay between the germline ends. CDR3 sequence (DNA): TGTGCCAGCAGCTTAGAGGGGGCCACTGAAGCTTTCTTT. Amino acid sequence: CASSLEGATEAFF. The full variable domain, in which reference TRBV11-2 and TRBJ1-1 provide the parts outside the CDR3, is EAGVAQSPRYKIIEKRQSVAFWCNPISGHATLYWYQQILGQGPKLLIQFQNNGVVDDSQLPKDRFSAERLKGVDSTLKIQPAKLEDSAVYLCASSLEGATEAFFGQGTRLTVV.

The chain links TRBV27 to TRBJ2-3; 12 bases are shared with TRBD2. The CDR3 covers 14 residues. Germline CDR1 is MNHEY and CDR2 is SMNVEV (reference sequence). Losses at the gene ends were 3 bases for V and 6 bases for J; bases not matched to a gene: 1. Here the CDR3 reads CASSFTSGGDTQYF. In DNA form, the CDR3 reads TGTGCCAGCAGTTTCACTAGCGGGGGGGATACGCAGTATTTT.

For this clone: A junction boundary mismatches the germline segment, possibly from a read error. This chain connects TRBV15 to TRBJ1-2, with D tentatively TRBD1 (6 bases). Germline lookup yields CDR1 LNHNV and CDR2 YYDKDF (reference sequence). This CDR3 has 13 residues. CDR3 in DNA: TGTGCCACCAGCAGGGCACCCTGGGACACAAGAGGTTTC. Amino acids: CATSRAPWDTRGF.